This paragraph reports one T cell receptor (beta chain). Its antigen is not identified. The data were produced by immunoSEQ multiplex PCR, yet TCRdb's version contains in-frame clones alone and is incomplete. The sample consists of under 60,000 clones, about nine tenths of them appearing once. This entry is derived from a study of T cells in localized non-small cell lung cancer. Findings and limits, study-wide: Sequencing was limited to one tumor region, leaving the possibility of heterogeneity open. Patients showing higher blood T cell density tended to see longer overall survival. In uninvolved adjacent lung, T cell clonality reached its highest value, exceeding tumor.

After removal of 2 bases from V and 1 base from J, the junction contained 8 bases not matched to a gene. CDR3 length: 17 amino acids. Germline V CDR1 and CDR2: KGHSH, LQKENI. This chain connects TRBV18 to TRBJ1-3; TRBD1 matches at 7 bases. This sequence originates from a male donor at least 60 years old with stage III squamous cell lung carcinoma. The sequencing used peripheral blood, collected before any cancer treatment. The CDR3, as DNA: TGTGCCAGCTCACCAGGGACAGACAAGTTTTCTGGAAACACCATATATTTT. Its protein is CASSPGTDKFSGNTIYF.